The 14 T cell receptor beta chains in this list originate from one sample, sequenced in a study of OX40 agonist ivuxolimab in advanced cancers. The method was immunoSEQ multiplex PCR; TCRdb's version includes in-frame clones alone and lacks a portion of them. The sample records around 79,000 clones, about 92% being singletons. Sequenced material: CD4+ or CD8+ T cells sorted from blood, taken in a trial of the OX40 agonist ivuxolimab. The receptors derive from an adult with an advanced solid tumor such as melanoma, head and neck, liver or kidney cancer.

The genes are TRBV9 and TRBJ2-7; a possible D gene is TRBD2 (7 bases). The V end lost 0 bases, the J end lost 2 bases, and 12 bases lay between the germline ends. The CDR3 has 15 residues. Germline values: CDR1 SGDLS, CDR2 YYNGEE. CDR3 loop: CASSVEKGGPYEQYF. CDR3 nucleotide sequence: TGTGCCAGCAGCGTAGAAAAGGGGGGGCCCTACGAGCAGTACTTC.

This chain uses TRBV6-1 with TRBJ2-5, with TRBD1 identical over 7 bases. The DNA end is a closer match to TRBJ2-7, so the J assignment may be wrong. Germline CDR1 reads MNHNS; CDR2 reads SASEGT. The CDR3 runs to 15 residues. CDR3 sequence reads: CASSKTGVVSYEQYF. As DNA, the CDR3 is TGTGCCAGCAGTAAAACAGGGGTTGTCTCCTACGAGCAGTACTTC.

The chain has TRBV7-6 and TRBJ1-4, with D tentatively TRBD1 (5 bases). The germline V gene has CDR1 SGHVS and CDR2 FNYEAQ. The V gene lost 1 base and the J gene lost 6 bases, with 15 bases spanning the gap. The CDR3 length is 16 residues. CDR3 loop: CASSLVAGGIDEKLFF. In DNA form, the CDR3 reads TGTGCCAGCAGCTTAGTTGCCGGGGGGATCGATGAAAAACTGTTTTTT.

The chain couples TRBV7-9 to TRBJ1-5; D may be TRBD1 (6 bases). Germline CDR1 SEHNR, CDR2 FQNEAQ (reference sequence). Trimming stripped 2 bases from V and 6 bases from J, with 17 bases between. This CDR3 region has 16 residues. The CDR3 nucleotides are TGTGCCAGCAGCTTATGGCTACAGGGCGTCGGTCAGCCCCAGCATTTT. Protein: CASSLWLQGVGQPQHF.

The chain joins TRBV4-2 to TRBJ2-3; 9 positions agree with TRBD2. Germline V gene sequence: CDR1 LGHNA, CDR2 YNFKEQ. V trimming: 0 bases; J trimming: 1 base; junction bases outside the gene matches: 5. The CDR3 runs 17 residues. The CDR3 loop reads CASSQDWSGGRTDTQYF. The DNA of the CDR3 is TGTGCCAGCAGCCAAGATTGGAGCGGGGGGCGCACAGATACGCAGTATTTT.

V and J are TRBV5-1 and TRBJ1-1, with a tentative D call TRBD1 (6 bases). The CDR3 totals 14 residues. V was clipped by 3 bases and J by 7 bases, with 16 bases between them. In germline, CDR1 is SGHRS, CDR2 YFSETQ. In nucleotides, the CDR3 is TGCGCCAGCAGCTCCGAGACAGGCGAAATTGAAGCTTTCTTT. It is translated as CASSSETGEIEAFF.

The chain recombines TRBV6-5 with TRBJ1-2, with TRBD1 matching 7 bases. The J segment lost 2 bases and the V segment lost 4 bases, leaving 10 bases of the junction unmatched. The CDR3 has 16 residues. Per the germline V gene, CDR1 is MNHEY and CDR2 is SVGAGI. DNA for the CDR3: TGTGCCAGCAGTTCGCCTCCGGGACAGCTAAACTATGGCTACACCTTC. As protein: CASSSPPGQLNYGYTF.

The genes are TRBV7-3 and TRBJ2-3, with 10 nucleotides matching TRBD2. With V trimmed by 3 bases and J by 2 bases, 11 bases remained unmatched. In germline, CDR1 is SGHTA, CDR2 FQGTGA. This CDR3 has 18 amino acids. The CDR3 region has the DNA TGTGCCAGCAGCTTGCTAGCGGGGGTCCCAATTAACACAGATACGCAGTATTTT. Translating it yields CASSLLAGVPINTDTQYF.

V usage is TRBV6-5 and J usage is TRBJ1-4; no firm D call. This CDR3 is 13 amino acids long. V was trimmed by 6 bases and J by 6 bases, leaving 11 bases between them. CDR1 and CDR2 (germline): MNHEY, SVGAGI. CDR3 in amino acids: CASSWTADEKLFF. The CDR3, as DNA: TGTGCCAGCAGCTGGACGGCCGATGAAAAACTGTTTTTT.

In DNA form, the CDR3 reads TGTGCCACCAGACGGACAGGGTTGGGCTACGAGCAGTACTTC. It codes for CATRRTGLGYEQYF. The chain employs TRBV15 and TRBJ2-7; TRBD1 aligns across 8 bases. Trimming at V came to 6 bases and at J to 3 bases, leaving 7 bases not matched to a gene. The germline CDR1 and CDR2 sequences are LNHNV and YYDKDF (reference sequence). The CDR3 totals 14 residues.

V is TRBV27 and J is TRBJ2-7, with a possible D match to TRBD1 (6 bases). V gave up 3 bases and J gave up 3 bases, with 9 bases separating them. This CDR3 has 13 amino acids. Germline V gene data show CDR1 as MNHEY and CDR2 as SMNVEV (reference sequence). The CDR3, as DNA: TGTGCCAGCAGTTTGGCCAGGGGCTACGAGCAGTACTTC. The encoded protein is CASSLARGYEQYF.

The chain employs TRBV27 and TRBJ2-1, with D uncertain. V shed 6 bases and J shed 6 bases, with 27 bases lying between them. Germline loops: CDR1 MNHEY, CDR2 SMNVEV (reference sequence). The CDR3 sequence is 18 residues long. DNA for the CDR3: TGTGCCAGCAGCCTAGGGCCCGTCGTCCGGACGGCCTCCAATGAGCAGTTCTTC. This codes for CASSLGPVVRTASNEQFF.

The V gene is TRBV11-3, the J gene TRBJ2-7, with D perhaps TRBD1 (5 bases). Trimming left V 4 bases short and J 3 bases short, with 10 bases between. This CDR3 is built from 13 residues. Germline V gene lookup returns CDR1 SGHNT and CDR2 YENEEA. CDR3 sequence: CASSSHTGYEQYF. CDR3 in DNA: TGTGCCAGCAGCTCGCATACAGGCTACGAGCAGTACTTC.

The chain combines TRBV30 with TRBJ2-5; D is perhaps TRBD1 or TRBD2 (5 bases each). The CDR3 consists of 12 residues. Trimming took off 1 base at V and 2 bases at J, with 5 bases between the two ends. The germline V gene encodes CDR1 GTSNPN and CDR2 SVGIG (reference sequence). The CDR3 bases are TGTGCCTGGAGTGGGGGGCAAGAGACCCAGTACTTC. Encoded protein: CAWSGGQETQYF.